This T cell receptor beta chain was sequenced for a study of regulatory T cells in long-lasting Graves disease. The time point denotes: newly diagnosed GD, antithyroid drugs for less than 3 months. PBMC RNA served as the TCR library source. CDR3 regions were amplified by Arm-PCR using iRepertoire HTBI primers to build TCR beta libraries. TCRdb independently ran MiXCR on the multiplex PCR reads; one entry per CDR3 protein. The data show approximately 460,000 distinct CDR3 sequences, approximately 16% seen once. Notes on the study in general: Lower TCR diversity was seen in persistent Graves' patients than in newly diagnosed ones. Examination was confined to peripheral blood, excluding thyroid tissue.

This clonotype appeared a few times. No antigen is known for it. The sample also formed part of further work on T cells in Graves' hyperthyroidism and ophthalmopathy. That paper notes: HTBI primers were the set used in a first-round RT-PCR of the TCR CDR3. Most clonotypes expanded in the thyroid (above 0.001) were also present in blood.

The receptor was derived from a woman aged 25 to 45 with Graves disease. The starting material was peripheral blood mononuclear cells (PBMCs), obtained at new diagnosis, from a patient treated with antithyroid drugs.

As DNA, the CDR3 is TGTGCCAGCAGTTACGGCCCCGGCAGAATGAACACTGAAGCTTTCTTT. It is translated as CASSYGPGRMNTEAFF. The chain recombines TRBV6-5 with TRBJ1-1; D unresolved. CDR1 and CDR2 (germline): MNHEY, SVGAGI. CDR3 size: 16 residues. V was pared by 2 bases and J by 0 bases, with 13 bases between.